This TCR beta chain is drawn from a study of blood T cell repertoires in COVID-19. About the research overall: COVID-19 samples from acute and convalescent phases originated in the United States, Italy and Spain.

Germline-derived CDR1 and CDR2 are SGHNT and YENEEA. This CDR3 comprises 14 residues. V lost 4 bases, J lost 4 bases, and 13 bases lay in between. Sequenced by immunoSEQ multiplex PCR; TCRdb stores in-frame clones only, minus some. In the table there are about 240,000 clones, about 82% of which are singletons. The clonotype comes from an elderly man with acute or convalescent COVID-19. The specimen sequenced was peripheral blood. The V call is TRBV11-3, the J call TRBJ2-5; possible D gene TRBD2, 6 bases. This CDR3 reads CASSSPAGPETQYF. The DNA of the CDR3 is TGTGCCAGCAGCTCCCCAGCGGGCCCAGAGACCCAGTACTTC.